The 9 T cell receptor beta chains in this list originate from one sample, sequenced in a study of T-cell memory formation after mild COVID-19. TCRdb re-called the 5' RACE reads through MiXCR, storing one row per CDR3 protein. The sample contains approximately 450,000 distinct CDR3 sequences, roughly 20% of which appear only once. The sample taken for sequencing was PBMCs or a T cell subset sorted from them (not recorded which). These receptors were taken from an adult woman who had mild COVID-19 (a few samples of this study predate the infection). Cell type and time point are not known.

V usage is TRBV10-3 and J usage is TRBJ2-7; D is possibly TRBD1 (5 bases). V dropped 3 bases and J dropped 3 bases, with 18 bases sitting between them. The germline V gene encodes CDR1 ENHRY and CDR2 SYGVKD. The CDR3 consists of 16 residues. The CDR3 spells CAISDASRVLIYEQYF. The CDR3 DNA is TGTGCCATCAGTGACGCCTCCAGGGTTCTAATCTACGAGCAGTACTTC.

The V gene is TRBV24-1, the J gene TRBJ1-2; tentatively, D is TRBD1 (5 bases). Per germline, CDR1 KGHDR and CDR2 SFDVKD. The CDR3 contains 15 residues. V lost 5 bases and J lost 3, with 15 bases in between. CDR3 region: CATSAGRAGDYGYTF. The DNA of the CDR3 is TGTGCCACCAGTGCCGGCAGGGCGGGAGACTATGGCTACACCTTC.

This clonotype was observed many times. The chain uses TRBV5-1 and TRBJ2-6; no clear D gene. This CDR3 has 16 amino acids. Germline V gene lookup returns CDR1 SGHRS and CDR2 YFSETQ. V lost 7 bases, J lost 4 bases, and 18 bases lay in between. In nucleotides, the CDR3 is TGCGCCAGCGCCCGCGAAATAGGTTCCGGGGCCAACGTCCTGACTTTC. Translated, it gives CASAREIGSGANVLTF.

V usage is TRBV7-9 and J usage is TRBJ2-3, with D uncertain. Trimming cost V 6 bases and J 2 bases, with 6 bases left between them. This CDR3 is 12 amino acids long. Germline V gene lookup returns CDR1 SEHNR and CDR2 FQNEAQ (reference sequence). Written as DNA, the CDR3 is TGTGCCAGCAGGCTTGACACAGATACGCAGTATTTT. This sequence encodes CASRLDTDTQYF.

In its sample, this clonotype was seen a few times. DNA of the CDR3: TGTGCCAGCTCACCACGGGAGGGGGCTAGAAACATTCAGTACTTC. It codes for CASSPREGARNIQYF. V gene TRBV18 combines with J gene TRBJ2-4, with D possibly being TRBD1 or TRBD2 (7 bases each). Germline values: CDR1 KGHSH, CDR2 LQKENI. V dropped 1 base and J dropped 6 bases, with 13 bases sitting between them. The CDR3 extends over 15 amino acids.

The gene calls are TRBV5-1 and TRBJ1-6; 7 positions agree with TRBD1. This CDR3 has 15 amino acids. J gave up 8 bases and V 0 bases, and 5 bases lay outside the gene matches. Germline CDR1 reads SGHRS; CDR2 reads YFSETQ. The CDR3 reads CASSLETGWDSPLHF. DNA of the CDR3: TGCGCCAGCAGCTTGGAGACAGGGTGGGATTCACCCCTCCACTTT.

Regarding this clonotype: At one end, the junction sequence differs from germline, possibly due to a read error. V gene TRBV7-7 combines with J gene TRBJ2-5; 9 nucleotides agree with TRBD1. CDR1 and CDR2 from the germline V gene are SSHAT and FNYEAQ (reference sequence). The CDR3 consists of 15 residues. In nucleotides, the CDR3 is TGTGCTAGCAGCCTAGGGACAGGGAGGCAAGAGACCCAGTACTTC. It yields the protein CASSLGTGRQETQYF.

The V gene is TRBV6-5, the J gene TRBJ1-1, with D unclear. Trimming removed 6 bases at V and 4 bases at J, with 15 bases between. Germline values: CDR1 MNHEY, CDR2 SVGAGI. The length of the CDR3 is 14 residues. CDR3 DNA sequence: TGTGCCAGCAGACCCGGACCTCTTGGCACTGAAGCTTTCTTT. Its translation is CASRPGPLGTEAFF.

The V gene is TRBV29-1, the J gene TRBJ2-1, with TRBD2 matching 9 bases. The germline gives CDR1 SQVTM, CDR2 ANQGSEA. V shed 5 bases, J shed 4 bases, and the junction held 3 bases outside the gene matches. This CDR3 is built from 13 residues. The CDR3: CSVLREGYNEQFF. The CDR3 DNA reads TGCAGCGTTTTGCGGGAGGGTTACAATGAGCAGTTCTTC.